This TCR beta chain was observed in a study of OX40 agonist ivuxolimab in advanced cancers. Study summary: Patients were dosed intravenously with ivuxolimab at 0.01 to 10 mg/kg every 2 weeks.

Study-wide findings and caveats: Among patients with partial responses at 0.1-3.0 mg/kg, clonal expansion was among the lowest.

This CDR3 is 15 amino acids long. Trimming left V 6 bases short and J 2 bases short, with 14 bases between. Germline lookup yields CDR1 MNHEY and CDR2 SMNVEV (reference sequence). Using immunoSEQ multiplex PCR, the repertoire was profiled, and TCRdb retains in-frame clones only, with some absent. The sample has about 120,000 clones, 85% to 90% seen once. As to this clone: No antigen is known for it.

The sample was CD4+ or CD8+ T cells sorted from blood, taken in a trial of the OX40 agonist ivuxolimab. The clonotype originates from an adult with an advanced solid tumor such as melanoma, head and neck, liver or kidney cancer. The chain employs TRBV27 and TRBJ1-5, with D possibly matching TRBD1 (5 bases). The CDR3 is CASSPWRGGNQPQHF. CDR3 in DNA: TGTGCCAGCAGCCCCTGGAGGGGCGGCAATCAGCCCCAGCATTTT.